A selection of T cell receptor beta chains follows, all from one sample in a study of control samples from healthy donors and cancer patients. Profiled with immunoSEQ multiplex PCR; TCRdb holds only in-frame clones, not every one. In the table there are roughly 20,000 clones, roughly 80% of which are singletons. Sequencing was done on a sample of PBMCs. These receptors came from a man aged 80 or over with head and neck cancer. Each CDR3 is given with its conserved first and last residue. The D gene is left open where the match is weak. Expanded clones get a size class; other rows say once, few or many, or leave the size out.

CDR3 length	V gene	J gene	D gene	clone size	CDR3 DNA	CDR3 protein
14	TRBV2	TRBJ2-3	NA	NA	TGTGCCAGCAGTGGGGCCCGGTTCACAGATACGCAGTATTTT	CASSGARFTDTQYF
13	TRBV7-9	TRBJ2-1	NA	NA	TGTGCCAGCAGCCGACAGTCAAACAATGAGCAGTTCTTC	CASSRQSNNEQFF
13	TRBV7-2	TRBJ1-5	NA	NA	TGTGCCAGCAGCGATCGGACAGCCCTGACCCAGCATTTT	CASSDRTALTQHF
14	TRBV7-7	TRBJ2-5	TRBD2	NA	TGTGCCAGCAGCAAGAGCGGGAGCGCTGAGACCCAGTACTTC	CASSKSGSAETQYF
13	TRBV11-2	TRBJ2-7	TRBD1	NA	TGTGCCAGCAGCTCGACAGGGGCCTACGAGCAGTACTTC	CASSSTGAYEQYF
14	TRBV2	TRBJ2-1	TRBD2	NA	TGTGCCAGCAGTGAAGAGGGACTAGAGGATGAGCAGTTCTTC	CASSEEGLEDEQFF
16	TRBV24-1	TRBJ2-1	TRBD2	NA	TGTGCCACCAGTGCCCAGGGGACTAGCGGGAGGGATGAGCAGTTCTTC	CATSAQGTSGRDEQFF
14	TRBV5-1	TRBJ1-5	NA	NA	TGCGCCAGCAGCTTGTGGGCAGGGGATCAGCCCCAGCATTTT	CASSLWAGDQPQHF
15	TRBV7-8	TRBJ2-7	NA	NA	TGTGCCAGCAGCTTAGTCGGCGGCCTGGCCTACGAGCAGTACTTC	CASSLVGGLAYEQYF
13	TRBV4-1	TRBJ1-6	NA	NA	TGCGCCAGCAGCCAAGACAGCTCTTCACCCCTCCACTTT	CASSQDSSSPLHF
16	TRBV6-1	TRBJ1-5	NA	NA	TGTGCCAGCAGTGAAATGGGAGGGTATAGCAATCAGCCCCAGCATTTT	CASSEMGGYSNQPQHF
14	TRBV7-2	TRBJ2-7	TRBD2	once	TGTGCCAGCAGCTTAGGGCCTAGCGGCTACGAGCAGTACTTC	CASSLGPSGYEQYF
21	TRBV6-1	TRBJ1-4	TRBD1	few	TGTGCCAGCAGTGAAGAACCCGGGGACAGGTTTTTCCTCGCAACTAATGAAAAACTGTTTTTT	CASSEEPGDRFFLATNEKLFF
12	TRBV12-3/TRBV12-4	TRBJ2-3	NA	NA	TGTGCCAGCAGTTCCGAGACAGATACGCAGTATTTT	CASSSETDTQYF
16	TRBV15	TRBJ2-1	TRBD1	NA	TGTGCCACCAGCAGAGATGGGCAGGGGGCCTACAATGAGCAGTTCTTC	CATSRDGQGAYNEQFF